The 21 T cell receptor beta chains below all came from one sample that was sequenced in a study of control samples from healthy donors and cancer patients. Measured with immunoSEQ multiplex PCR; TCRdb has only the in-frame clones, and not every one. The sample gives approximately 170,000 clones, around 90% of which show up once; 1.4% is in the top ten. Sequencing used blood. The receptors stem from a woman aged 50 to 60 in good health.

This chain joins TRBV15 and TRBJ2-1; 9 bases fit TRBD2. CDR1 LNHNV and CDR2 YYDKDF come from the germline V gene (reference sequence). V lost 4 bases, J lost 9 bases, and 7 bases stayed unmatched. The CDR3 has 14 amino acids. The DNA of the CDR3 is TGTGCCACCAGCACGGCGGGAGGGATTGGTGAGCAGTTCTTC. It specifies CATSTAGGIGEQFF.

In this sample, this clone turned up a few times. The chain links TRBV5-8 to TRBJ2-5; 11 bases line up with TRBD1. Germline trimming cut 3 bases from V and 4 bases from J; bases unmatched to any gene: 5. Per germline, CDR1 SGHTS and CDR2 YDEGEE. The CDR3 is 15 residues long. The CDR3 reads CASSSRTGGLETQYF. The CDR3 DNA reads TGTGCCAGCAGCTCCCGGACAGGGGGCTTAGAGACCCAGTACTTC.

The CDR3 DNA is TGTGCCAGCAGCTTAGGTTTAGGCCGCAGCTACAATCAGCCCCAGCATTTT. Translation: CASSLGLGRSYNQPQHF. The chain joins TRBV7-9 to TRBJ1-5, with D uncertain. Trimming took 1 base from V and 3 from J, leaving 16 bases between them. CDR3 length: 17 amino acids. Germline-derived CDR1 and CDR2 are SEHNR and FQNEAQ (reference sequence).

The CDR3 loop reads CAISLAGGPSNGYTF. The CDR3 DNA follows: TGTGCCATCAGTCTAGCAGGGGGGCCTAGTAATGGCTACACCTTC. V usage is TRBV10-3 and J usage is TRBJ1-2; 7 positions match TRBD1. V trimming: 5 bases; J trimming: 6 bases; junction bases outside the gene matches: 12. CDR3 size: 15 residues. In germline, CDR1 is ENHRY, CDR2 SYGVKD.

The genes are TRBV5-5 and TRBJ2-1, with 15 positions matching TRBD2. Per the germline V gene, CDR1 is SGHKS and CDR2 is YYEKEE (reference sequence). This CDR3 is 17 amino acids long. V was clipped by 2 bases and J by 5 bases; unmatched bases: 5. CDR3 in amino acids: CASSFRTSGREDNEQFF. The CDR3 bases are TGTGCCAGCAGCTTCCGGACTAGCGGGAGGGAGGACAATGAGCAGTTCTTC.

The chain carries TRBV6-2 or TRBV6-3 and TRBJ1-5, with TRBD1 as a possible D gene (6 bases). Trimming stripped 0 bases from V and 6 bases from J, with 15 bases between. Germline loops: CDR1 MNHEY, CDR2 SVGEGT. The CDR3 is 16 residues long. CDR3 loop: CASSYSLTGSGQPQHF. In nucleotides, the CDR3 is TGTGCCAGCAGTTACTCTTTGACAGGCAGCGGTCAGCCCCAGCATTTT.

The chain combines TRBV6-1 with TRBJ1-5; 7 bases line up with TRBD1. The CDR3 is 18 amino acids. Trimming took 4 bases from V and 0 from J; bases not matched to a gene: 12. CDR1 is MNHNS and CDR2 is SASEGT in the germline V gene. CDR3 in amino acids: CASSGAGTETYSNQPQHF. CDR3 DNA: TGTGCCAGCAGTGGAGCCGGGACAGAGACCTATAGCAATCAGCCCCAGCATTTT.

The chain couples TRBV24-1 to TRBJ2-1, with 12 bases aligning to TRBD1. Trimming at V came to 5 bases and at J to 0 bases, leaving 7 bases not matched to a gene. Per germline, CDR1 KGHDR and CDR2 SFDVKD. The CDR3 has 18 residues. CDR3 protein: CATSGRLGQGASYNEQFF. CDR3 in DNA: TGTGCCACCAGTGGGCGTCTGGGACAGGGGGCCTCCTACAATGAGCAGTTCTTC.

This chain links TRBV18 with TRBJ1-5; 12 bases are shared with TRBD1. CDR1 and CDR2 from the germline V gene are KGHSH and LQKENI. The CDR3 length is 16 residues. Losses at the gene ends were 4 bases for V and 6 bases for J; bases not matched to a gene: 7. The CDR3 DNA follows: TGTGCCAGCTCACGTCTGGGACAGGGGGCGATTCAGCCCCAGCATTTT. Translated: CASSRLGQGAIQPQHF. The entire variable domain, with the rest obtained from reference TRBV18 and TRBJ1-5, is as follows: NAGVMQNPRHLVRRRGQEARLRCSPMKGHSHVYWYRQLPEEGLKFMVYLQKENIIDESGMPKERFSAEFPKEGPSILRIQQVVRGDSAAYFCASSRLGQGAIQPQHFGDGTRLSIL.

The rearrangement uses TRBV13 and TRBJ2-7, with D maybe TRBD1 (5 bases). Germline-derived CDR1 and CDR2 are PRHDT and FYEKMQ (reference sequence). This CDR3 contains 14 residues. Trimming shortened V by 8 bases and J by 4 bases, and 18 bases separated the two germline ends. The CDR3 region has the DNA TGTGCCAGCGCTGAATGGGCAGGGTCGTACGAGCAGTACTTC. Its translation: CASAEWAGSYEQYF.

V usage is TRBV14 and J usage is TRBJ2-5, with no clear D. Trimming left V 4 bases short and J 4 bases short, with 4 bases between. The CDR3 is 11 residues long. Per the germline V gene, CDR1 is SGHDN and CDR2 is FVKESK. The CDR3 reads CASSRGETQYF. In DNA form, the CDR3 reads TGTGCCAGCAGCCGGGGAGAGACCCAGTACTTC.

CDR3 loop: CASSNTGQGATGELFF. DNA of the CDR3: TGTGCCAGCAGTAACACCGGACAGGGGGCAACCGGGGAGCTGTTTTTT. The gene calls are TRBV6-6 and TRBJ2-2; 11 positions agree with TRBD1. V trimming: 5 bases; J trimming: 5 bases; junction bases outside the gene matches: 7. CDR1 MNHNY and CDR2 SVGAGI come from the germline V gene (reference sequence). This CDR3 is built from 16 residues.

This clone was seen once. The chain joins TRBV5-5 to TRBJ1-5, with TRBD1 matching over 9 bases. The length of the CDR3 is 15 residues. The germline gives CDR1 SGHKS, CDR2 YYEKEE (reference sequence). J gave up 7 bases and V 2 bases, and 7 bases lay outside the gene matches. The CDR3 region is CASSFLPDRGQPQHF. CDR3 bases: TGTGCCAGCAGCTTCCTACCGGACAGGGGACAGCCCCAGCATTTT.

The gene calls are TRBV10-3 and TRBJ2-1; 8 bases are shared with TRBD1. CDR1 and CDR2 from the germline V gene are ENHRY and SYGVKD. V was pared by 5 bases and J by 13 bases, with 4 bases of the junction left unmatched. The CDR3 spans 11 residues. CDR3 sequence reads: CAISTTGEQFF. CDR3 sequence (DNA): TGTGCCATCAGTACGACAGGGGAACAGTTCTTC.

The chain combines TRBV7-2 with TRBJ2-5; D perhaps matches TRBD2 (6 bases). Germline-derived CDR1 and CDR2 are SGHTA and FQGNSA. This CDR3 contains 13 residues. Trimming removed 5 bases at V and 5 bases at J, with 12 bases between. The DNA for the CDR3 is TGTGCCAGCAGCGCTACGGGGAGGGAGACCCAGTACTTC. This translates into CASSATGRETQYF. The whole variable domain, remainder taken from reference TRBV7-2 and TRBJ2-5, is GAGVSQSPSNKVTEKGKDVELRCDPISGHTALYWYRQSLGQGLEFLIYFQGNSAPDKSGLPSDRFSAERTGGSVSTLTIQRTQQEDSAVYLCASSATGRETQYFGPGTRLLVL.

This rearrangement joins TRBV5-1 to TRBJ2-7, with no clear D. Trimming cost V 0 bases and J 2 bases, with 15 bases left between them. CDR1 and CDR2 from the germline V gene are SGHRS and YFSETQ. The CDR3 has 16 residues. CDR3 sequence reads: CASSLDSASKAYEQYF. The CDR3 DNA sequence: TGCGCCAGCAGCTTGGATTCGGCTAGTAAGGCCTACGAGCAGTACTTC.

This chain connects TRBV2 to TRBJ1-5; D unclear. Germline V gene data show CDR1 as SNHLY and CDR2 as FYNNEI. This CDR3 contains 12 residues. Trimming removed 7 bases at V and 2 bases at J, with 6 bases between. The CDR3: CASNRGNQPQHF. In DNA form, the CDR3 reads TGTGCCAGCAATAGGGGCAATCAGCCCCAGCATTTT.

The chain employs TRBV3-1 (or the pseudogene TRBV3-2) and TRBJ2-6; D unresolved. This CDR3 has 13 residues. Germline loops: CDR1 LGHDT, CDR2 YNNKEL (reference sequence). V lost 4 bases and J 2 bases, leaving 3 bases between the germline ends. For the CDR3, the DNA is TGTGCCAGCAGCCCCCCTGGGGCCAACGTCCTGACTTTC. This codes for CASSPPGANVLTF.

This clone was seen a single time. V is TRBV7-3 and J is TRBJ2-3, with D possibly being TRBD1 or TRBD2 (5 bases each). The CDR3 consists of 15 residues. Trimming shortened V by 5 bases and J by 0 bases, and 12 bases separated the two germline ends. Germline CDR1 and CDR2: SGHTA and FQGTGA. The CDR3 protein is CASSPGPPSTDTQYF. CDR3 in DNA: TGTGCCAGCAGCCCGGGGCCGCCCAGCACAGATACGCAGTATTTT.

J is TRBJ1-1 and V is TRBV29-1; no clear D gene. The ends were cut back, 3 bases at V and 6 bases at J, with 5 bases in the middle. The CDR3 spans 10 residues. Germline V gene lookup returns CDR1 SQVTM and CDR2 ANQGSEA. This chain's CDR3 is CSVEIPEAFF. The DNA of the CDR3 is TGCAGCGTTGAGATCCCTGAAGCTTTCTTT.

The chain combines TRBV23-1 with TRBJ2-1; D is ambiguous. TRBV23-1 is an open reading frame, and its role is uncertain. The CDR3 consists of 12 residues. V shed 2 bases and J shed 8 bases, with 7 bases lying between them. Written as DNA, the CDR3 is TGCGCCAGCAGTCAAAAAAAAGATGAGCAGTTCTTC. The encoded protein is CASSQKKDEQFF.